This TCR beta chain was obtained from a study of cytomegalovirus exposure and HLA in healthy donors (dated by TCRdb to about 2017). Context from the whole study: An earlier analysis of roughly 500 of the donors reported 276 Gb of sequence data and 117 million unique TCR beta sequences obtained from around 180 million T cells. An early release that covered 640 HLA-typed donors contained around 300 gigabases of sequencing data and tens of millions of unique TCR sequences. Donor age, sex, ethnicity and CMV serostatus were collected together with the repertoire data. To study patterns of TCR occurrence, a later analysis re-analyzed previously published TCR beta repertoires from several hundred donors and added high-resolution HLA genotyping. Typing coverage differed by locus: A, B, C, DRB1 and DQB1 were typed in roughly 629-630 donors, DQA1 in 522, DPA1 in 600 to 610, and DPB1 in roughly 450. The study aimed to test whether cataloging public T cell receptors could reveal signatures of past pathogen exposure. To decide whether each TCR beta V gene segment behaved as functional or pseudogenic, an earlier analysis of fewer than 750 of the donors relied on high-throughput TCR beta sequencing. Rather than drawing on any new phenotypic data, the later analysis identified candidate immune exposures from TCR beta sequences and the way those sequences occurred across donors. Among around 400 genotyped donors of the cohort, an average of around 250,000 unique TCR beta nucleotide sequences was sequenced per donor, of which about 18% were non-productive. Using immunosequencing, the study profiled T cell repertoires from some 670 subjects and related those repertoires to cytomegalovirus serostatus. A handful of DR-DQ haplotypes were handled as single units for association and clustering because linkage in the cohort was strong. Of the roughly 400 genotyped donors, 65% to 90% fell in the genetic ancestry cluster associated with self-reported Caucasian donors. All discovery cohort repertoires had been generated using a single sequencing platform. To predict cytomegalovirus infection status, the study combined high-throughput TCR immunosequencing, statistical association of individual TCRs with disease status, and machine learning. Genome-wide SNP genotypes for about 65% of the roughly 670 donors were used in a later genetic analysis, which treated that subset as a discovery cohort. HLA typing included class I and class II loci at four-digit resolution. A separate validation cohort of roughly 130 different subjects was used in addition to the approximately 640-subject first cohort. The paper as a whole reports these results and caveats: The sequencing pipeline was judged likely to have produced a cluster of highly shared sequence variants as a technical artifact. Because some donors lacked HLA typing at each locus, the association tests relied only on the typed subset. A later analysis found that HLA-associated TCR beta chains were more clonally expanded and had lower generation probabilities than equally common non-associated chains. Correlated functional status among segregating V segments might reflect linkage disequilibrium, but an unknown experimental factor could not be ruled out. In both the original and validation cohorts, the classifier was reported to diagnose cytomegalovirus status with high specificity and sensitivity. Because the 87-base-pair reads could not distinguish some IMGT-functional V segments, including TRBV6-2 and TRBV6-3, those segments were excluded. Presence/absence analyses assumed roughly uniform sequencing depth across donors, an assumption that may not hold. About 15 rarely observed V segments, including chromosome 9 orphons, were excluded from the earlier analysis of about 610 of the donors because counts were too low. A later genetic analysis associated a missense DCLRE1C variant with V-gene and J-gene trimming of TCR beta chains, and an independent cohort replicated the association. When HLA alleles, especially DR and DQ, strongly co-occurred, attributing TCR associations to individual alleles was difficult. According to the authors, the approach could potentially be generalized to other disease states and immunological phenotypes. According to a later analysis, parvovirus B19, influenza, CMV and Epstein-Barr virus appeared linked to several top co-occurrence clusters. At a false discovery rate of 0.05, a later analysis linked 15,000 to 20,000 TCR beta sequences to specific HLA alleles. The only immune exposure information available for the cohort was CMV serostatus. A further reported finding was that TCR beta sequences accurately predicted the HLA-A and HLA-B alleles for most subjects in the first cohort. In a later analysis, TCR association rates were found to vary across HLA loci, with the most associated TCRs seen for DRB1 alleles and the fewest for HLA-C alleles. This cohort had only TCR beta chains sequenced, and the lack of alpha or paired-chain data limited which features could be detected. A total of about 180 TCR beta chains were listed by the study as associated with cytomegalovirus. Most TCR sequences were seen in very few donors, while some public TCRs were found in many individuals. In vitro tests confirmed that a few of the cytomegalovirus-associated TCR beta chains recognize cytomegalovirus antigens. Most CMV-associated TCR beta chains appeared to be HLA-restricted in a later analysis, and the HLA associations seemed to be driven largely by CMV exposure. In an earlier analysis of about 540 of the donors, most TCR beta V segments were observed in productive rearrangements about 87% or about 30% of the time, broadly matching IMGT annotations. Compared with the 666-donor mean, donors in an Asian-associated ancestry cluster had fewer N-insertions in productive TCRs, according to a later genetic analysis.

For this clone: Its target antigen remains unknown. The input lacks base qualities; no much larger clone sits a single base away.

In total, 600 or so healthy bone marrow donors made up the cohort. At the time of sampling, all cohort members were nominally healthy, though unrecorded immune exposures were likely present. The donor was CMV seronegative and was included in the group of about 350 seronegative cohort members. Every donor gave a peripheral blood sample, and the peripheral blood mononuclear cells from that sample were used for TCR beta sequencing. The Qiagen DNeasy Blood Extraction Kit was used to extract genomic DNA from the blood cell samples. Relative to germline, V is 10 bases shorter and J is 1 base shorter, with 8 bases between their ends. The CDR3 spans 11 residues, from the cysteine through the phenylalanine. The only DNA kept is the CDR3, 33 bases in frame from the first base. According to the germline V gene, CDR1 reads SGHRS and CDR2 reads YFSETQ. The library was generated by the immunoSEQ multiplex PCR assay. A mixture of 60 forward primers for TCR Vbeta segments and 13 reverse primers for TCR Jbeta segments was used in the multiplex PCR. A multiplex PCR assay on genomic DNA amplified the CDR3 region of rearranged TCR beta genes. Amplified TCR beta libraries were sequenced as 87-base-pair reads on the Illumina HiSeq System. Concerning the study's data processing: A later analysis counted approximately 74 million unique TCR beta chains across the 550 to 750 repertoires, and some 11 million of these chains were shared by at least two donors. Raw reads were error-corrected and collapsed into unique sequences with a nearest-neighbor algorithm that merged closely related sequences to remove PCR and sequencing errors. V, D and J gene segments were assigned by aligning CDR3 sequences to IMGT reference sequences. Each retained sequence needed at least a six-nucleotide match to both a V gene segment and a J gene segment. A rearrangement was called productive if the CDR3 had no stop codons and remained in frame with V and J, and every other rearrangement was called non-productive. Following IMGT convention, CDR3 was defined as the stretch from the second conserved V-encoded cysteine to the conserved J-encoded phenylalanine. Sequences without an unambiguous match to a single V gene segment were excluded from the earlier analysis of over 500 of the donors. An earlier analysis of 587 of the donors classified V segments as functional when productive rearrangements were above 56.7% and as segregating when the standard deviation between donors was above 5%. A statistical classification framework was built to diagnose cytomegalovirus status from the catalog of TCR beta chain sequences. V and J gene assignment, in a later analysis, came from comparing TCR nucleotide sequences with IMGT/GENE-DB human TR gene sequences. A later analysis assigned CDR3 sequences and most-parsimonious VDJ recombination scenarios with the TCRdist pipeline. In a later analysis, every TCR beta chain was defined by the combination of its CDR3 amino acid sequence and its V-gene family, and reads without a unique V-gene family were dropped. In a later analysis, 500 to 650 highly shared, low-generation-probability nucleotide sequences were removed to address suspected cross-contamination and a sequencing artifact. A later analysis calculated a clonal expansion index for each public chain from normalized within-repertoire ranks of inferred template counts. In a later analysis, generation probabilities were computed with a VDJ recombination model fitted to out-of-frame rearrangements, and the resulting probabilities were checked against IGoR. Hypergeometric tests were used in a later analysis to score TCR-TCR, TCR-HLA and TCR-CMV co-occurrence, with a repertoire-size bias correction applied to the TCR pairs. False discovery rates were estimated in a later analysis by permuting HLA or CMV assignments 20 times. In a later analysis, co-occurring TCRs were grouped using DBSCAN, with TCRdist sequence similarity added in when clustering inside HLA-allele-positive subsets. For co-occurrence clustering, repertoires with fewer than 30,000 or more than 120,000 public chains were excluded, along with 5 or 6 repertoires with anomalous nucleotide sharing. As stored in TCRdb, this immuneACCESS dataset retains in-frame rearrangements with V and J assigned. A fraction of the clones does not appear; measured against another copy, unresolved V genes explain less than half of the discrepancy, and the remainder lacks a known reason. The V and J calls and clone size are taken from that table; D and trimming were inferred from the DNA. For this sample there are approximately 170,000 clones; 75% to 90% appear just once. In total, the top ten clones hold about 2% of the sample.

The receptor chain draws on TRBV5-1 and TRBJ1-2; the D gene is possibly TRBD1, with 5 bases matching. The receptor was isolated from a male donor in good health and CMV-seronegative. The sequenced material came from PBMCs. The DNA sequence reads TGCGCCTCAGGGAATAACTATGGCTACACCTTC. Its translation reads: CASGNNYGYTF.